These 9 T cell receptor beta chains came from one sample sequenced in a study of CD8+ T cells in alopecia areata. As for treatment: oral pan-JAK inhibitor, 5-10 mg twice daily. RNA was extracted and reverse transcribed into cDNA as the sequencing template. Libraries were prepared by immunoSEQ multiplex PCR; TCRdb keeps only in-frame clonotypes and omits some of them. The sample holds 180,000 or so clones; about three fifths are singletons and the top ten take under 20%. Source: CD4+ T cells sorted from blood, taken at approximately week 61, from a patient treated with tofacitinib. These receptors all stem from a human donor with alopecia areata.

The chain couples TRBV4-1 to TRBJ1-5; TRBD1 might be the D (5 bases). Trimming stripped 1 base from V and 9 bases from J, with 16 bases between. CDR1 is MGHRA, CDR2 YSYEKL, per germline. CDR3 length: 15 amino acids. CDR3 sequence: CASSQGGFPIGPQHF. The DNA for the CDR3 is TGCGCCAGCAGCCAAGGGGGGTTTCCCATCGGGCCCCAGCATTTT.

The chain has TRBV30 and TRBJ2-2; TRBD2 aligns across 8 bases. The junction had 2 bases not matched to a gene; V was cut back by 0 bases and J by 5 bases. Germline CDR1 is GTSNPN and CDR2 is SVGIG (reference sequence). The CDR3 has 14 residues. The CDR3 loop is CAWSVLAETGELFF. The CDR3 nucleotides are TGTGCCTGGAGTGTACTAGCGGAAACCGGGGAGCTGTTTTTT.

This clone was counted a few times. The chain combines TRBV13 with TRBJ2-7; TRBD1 is a possible D gene (5 bases). The CDR3 has 14 amino acids. Germline V gene lookup returns CDR1 PRHDT and CDR2 FYEKMQ (reference sequence). Between the trimmed V and J ends, which lost 5 bases and 7 bases, there was a span of 18 bases. For the CDR3, the DNA is TGTGCCAGCAGCCCCGACAGTGACCTCAAAGAGCAGTACTTC. Translation gives CASSPDSDLKEQYF.

The chain couples TRBV7-9 to TRBJ1-2; tentative D call: TRBD1 (6 bases). Per germline, CDR1 SEHNR and CDR2 FQNEAQ (reference sequence). V lost 0 bases, J lost 3 bases, and 8 bases lay in between. The CDR3 is 14 amino acids. CDR3 in amino acids: CASSLASGDYGYTF. CDR3 DNA: TGTGCCAGCAGCTTAGCTTCAGGGGACTATGGCTACACCTTC.

The rearrangement joins TRBV4-2 to TRBJ1-2; 7 bases are a match to TRBD1. This CDR3 contains 16 residues. V lost 3 bases, J lost 0 bases, and 7 bases stayed unmatched. Per the germline V gene, CDR1 is LGHNA and CDR2 is YNFKEQ. CDR3 sequence: CASSQNDREANYGYTF. The CDR3 nucleotides are TGTGCCAGCAGCCAGAACGACAGGGAAGCTAACTATGGCTACACCTTC.

The chain carries TRBV29-1 and TRBJ2-7; D gene uncertain. Deletions cut 8 bases from V and 5 bases from J, with 19 bases between. The CDR3 spans 13 residues. The V gene's germline CDR1 is SQVTM and CDR2 ANQGSEA. The CDR3 spells CSTKLEGFNEQYF. The CDR3 nucleotides are TGCAGCACTAAGTTGGAAGGGTTTAACGAGCAGTACTTC.

The chain links TRBV30 to TRBJ2-5; 10 bases line up with TRBD2. Germline V gene data show CDR1 as GTSNPN and CDR2 as SVGIG (reference sequence). The trim removed 8 bases at V and 5 bases at J, leaving 5 bases unmatched. There are 12 residues in the CDR3. CDR3 DNA: TGTGCCCAGCGGGGGGGCCGGGAGACCCAGTACTTC. It translates to CAQRGGRETQYF. The entire variable domain, with the rest obtained from reference TRBV30 and TRBJ2-5, is as follows: SQTIHQWPATLVQPVGSPLSLECTVEGTSNPNLYWYRQAAGRGLQLLFYSVGIGQISSEVPQNLSASRPQDRQFILSSKKLLLSDSGFYLCAQRGGRETQYFGPGTRLLVL.

Note on this clone: This specimen includes other DNA sequences encoding the same CDR3. The J gene is TRBJ2-5, the V gene TRBV2; D is ambiguous. Germline loops: CDR1 SNHLY, CDR2 FYNNEI. The CDR3 runs to 11 residues. Trimming removed 6 bases at V and 4 bases at J, with 6 bases between. The CDR3 sequence: CASSGLETQYF. The CDR3 nucleotides are TGTGCCAGCAGCGGTTTAGAGACCCAGTACTTC.

CDR3 in amino acids: CASSQDRGGYGYTF. DNA for the CDR3: TGTGCCAGCAGCCAAGACAGGGGAGGCTATGGCTACACCTTC. V and J are TRBV4-2 and TRBJ1-2, with D perhaps matching TRBD1 (6 bases). The CDR3 covers 14 residues. The ends were cut back, 0 bases at V and 4 bases at J, with 9 bases in the middle. Germline V gene sequence: CDR1 LGHNA, CDR2 YNFKEQ.